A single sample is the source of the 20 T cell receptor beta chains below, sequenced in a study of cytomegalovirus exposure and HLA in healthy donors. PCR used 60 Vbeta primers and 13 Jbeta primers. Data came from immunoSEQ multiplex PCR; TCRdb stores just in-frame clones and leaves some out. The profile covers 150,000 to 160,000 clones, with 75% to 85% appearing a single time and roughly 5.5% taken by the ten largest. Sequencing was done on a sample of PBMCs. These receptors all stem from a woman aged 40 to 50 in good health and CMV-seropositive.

As DNA, the CDR3 is TGTGCCTGGGAGGACAGATCCAACTATGGCTACACCTTC. It translates to CAWEDRSNYGYTF. The V and J genes are TRBV30 and TRBJ1-2; D is possibly TRBD1 (6 bases). The ends were cut back, 5 bases at V and 2 bases at J, with 12 bases in the middle. Germline CDR1 and CDR2: GTSNPN and SVGIG (reference sequence). This CDR3 has 13 amino acids.

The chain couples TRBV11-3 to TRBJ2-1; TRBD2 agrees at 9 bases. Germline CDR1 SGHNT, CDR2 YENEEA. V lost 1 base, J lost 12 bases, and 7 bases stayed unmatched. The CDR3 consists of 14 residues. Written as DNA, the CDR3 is TGTGCCAGCAGCTTAGGTCTAGCGGGAAACGTGCAGTTCTTC. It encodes CASSLGLAGNVQFF.

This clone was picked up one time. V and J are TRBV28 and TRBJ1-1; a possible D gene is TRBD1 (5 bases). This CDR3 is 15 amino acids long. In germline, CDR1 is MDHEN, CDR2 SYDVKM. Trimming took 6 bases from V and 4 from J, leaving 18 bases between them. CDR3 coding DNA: TGTGCCAGCAGGACACCGGGACTTCGGGCCACTGAAGCTTTCTTT. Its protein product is CASRTPGLRATEAFF.

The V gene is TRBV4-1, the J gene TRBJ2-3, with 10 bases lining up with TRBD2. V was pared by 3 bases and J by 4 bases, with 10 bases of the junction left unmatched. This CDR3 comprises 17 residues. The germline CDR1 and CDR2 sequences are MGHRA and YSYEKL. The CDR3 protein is CASSQSGASGSPDTQYF. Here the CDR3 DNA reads TGCGCCAGCAGCCAGTCGGGGGCTAGCGGGAGTCCAGATACGCAGTATTTT.

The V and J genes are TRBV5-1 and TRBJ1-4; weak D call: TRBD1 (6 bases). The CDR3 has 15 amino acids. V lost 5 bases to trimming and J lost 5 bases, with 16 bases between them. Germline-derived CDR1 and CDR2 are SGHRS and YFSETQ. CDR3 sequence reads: CASRPVIGGNEKLFF. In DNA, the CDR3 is TGCGCCAGCAGACCCGTGATAGGGGGAAATGAAAAACTGTTTTTT.

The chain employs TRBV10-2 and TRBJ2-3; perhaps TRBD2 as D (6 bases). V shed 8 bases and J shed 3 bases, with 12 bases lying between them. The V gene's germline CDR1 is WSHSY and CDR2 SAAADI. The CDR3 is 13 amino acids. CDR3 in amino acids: CASYSGVTDTQYF. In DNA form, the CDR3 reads TGCGCCAGCTACTCGGGAGTTACAGATACGCAGTATTTT.

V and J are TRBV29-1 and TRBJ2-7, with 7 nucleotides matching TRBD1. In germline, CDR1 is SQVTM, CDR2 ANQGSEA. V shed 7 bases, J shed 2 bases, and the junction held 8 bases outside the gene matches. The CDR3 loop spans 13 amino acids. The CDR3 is CSARDSDTYEQYF. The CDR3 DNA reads TGCAGCGCTAGGGACAGCGATACCTACGAGCAGTACTTC.

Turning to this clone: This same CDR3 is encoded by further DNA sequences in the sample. CDR3 amino acids: CASSGQGGNQPQHF. In DNA, the CDR3 is TGTGCCAGCAGCGGACAGGGCGGCAATCAGCCCCAGCATTTT. The chain is built from TRBV2 and TRBJ1-5, with 8 bases matching TRBD1. Germline V gene data show CDR1 as SNHLY and CDR2 as FYNNEI. The junction had 3 bases not matched to a gene; V was cut back by 6 bases and J by 2 bases. The CDR3 contains 14 residues.

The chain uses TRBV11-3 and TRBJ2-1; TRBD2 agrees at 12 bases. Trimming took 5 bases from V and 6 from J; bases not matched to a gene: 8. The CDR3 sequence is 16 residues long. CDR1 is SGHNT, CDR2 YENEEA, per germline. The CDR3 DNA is TGTGCCAGCAGCCAACCACTAGCGGGAGGTCTCAATGAGCAGTTCTTC. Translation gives CASSQPLAGGLNEQFF.

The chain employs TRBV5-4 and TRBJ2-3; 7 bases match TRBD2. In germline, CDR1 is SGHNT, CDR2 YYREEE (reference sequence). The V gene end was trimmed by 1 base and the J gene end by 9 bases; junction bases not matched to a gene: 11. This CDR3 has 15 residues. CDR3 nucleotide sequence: TGTGCCAGCAGCTTGAGAGGGAGGGCCTTAGGGACGCAGTATTTT. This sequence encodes CASSLRGRALGTQYF.

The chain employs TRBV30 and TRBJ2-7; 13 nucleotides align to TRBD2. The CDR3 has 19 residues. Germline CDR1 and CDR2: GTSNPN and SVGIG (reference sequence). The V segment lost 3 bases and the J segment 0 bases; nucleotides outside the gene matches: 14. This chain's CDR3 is CAWSTPLGTSGVSSYEQYF. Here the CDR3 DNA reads TGTGCCTGGAGCACCCCCCTTGGGACTAGCGGGGTTAGCTCCTACGAGCAGTACTTC. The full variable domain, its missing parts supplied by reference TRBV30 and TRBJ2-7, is SQTIHQWPATLVQPVGSPLSLECTVEGTSNPNLYWYRQAAGRGLQLLFYSVGIGQISSEVPQNLSASRPQDRQFILSSKKLLLSDSGFYLCAWSTPLGTSGVSSYEQYFGPGTRLTVT.

This CDR3 reads CASDGSGSWSEQYF. The CDR3 DNA reads as TGCGCCAGCGATGGTAGCGGGAGTTGGTCCGAGCAGTACTTC. The chain links TRBV10-2 to TRBJ2-7; 9 bases are a match to TRBD2. Trimming removed 8 bases from V and 6 bases from J; junction bases left unmatched: 11. The germline gives CDR1 WSHSY, CDR2 SAAADI. The CDR3 sequence is 14 residues long.

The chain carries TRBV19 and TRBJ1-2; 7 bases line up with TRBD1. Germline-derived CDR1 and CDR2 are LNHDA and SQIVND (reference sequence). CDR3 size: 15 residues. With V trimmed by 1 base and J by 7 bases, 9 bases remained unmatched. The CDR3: CASSIGGTDASGYTF. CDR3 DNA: TGTGCCAGTAGTATAGGCGGGACAGACGCTTCTGGCTACACCTTC.

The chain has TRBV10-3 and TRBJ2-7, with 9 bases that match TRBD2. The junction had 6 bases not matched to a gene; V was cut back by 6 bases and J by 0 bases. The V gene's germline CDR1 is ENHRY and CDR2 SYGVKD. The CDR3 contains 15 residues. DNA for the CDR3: TGTGCCATCAGAGCTCTAGCGGGGAACTCCTACGAGCAGTACTTC. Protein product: CAIRALAGNSYEQYF.

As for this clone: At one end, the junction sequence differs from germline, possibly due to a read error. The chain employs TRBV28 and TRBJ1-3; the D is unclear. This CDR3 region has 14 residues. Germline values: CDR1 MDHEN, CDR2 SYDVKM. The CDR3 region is CASSNAGPGNIIYF. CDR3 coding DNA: TGTGCCAGCAGCAATGCGGGCCCTGGAAACATCATATATTTT. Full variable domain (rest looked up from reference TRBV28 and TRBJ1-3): DVKVTQSSRYLVKRTGEKVFLECVQDMDHENMFWYRQDPGLGLRLIYFSYDVKMKEKGDIPEGYSVSREKKERFSLILESASTNQTSMYLCASSNAGPGNIIYFGEGSWLTVV.

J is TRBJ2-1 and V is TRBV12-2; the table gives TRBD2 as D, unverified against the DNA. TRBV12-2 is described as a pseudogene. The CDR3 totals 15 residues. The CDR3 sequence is CASLGGGLAGNEQFF. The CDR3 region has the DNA TGTGCAAGTCTAGGGGGCGGACTAGCGGGAAATGAGCAGTTCTTC.

This CDR3 reads CASSPGQDSDTQYF. Written as DNA, the CDR3 is TGTGCCAGTAGTCCGGGACAGGATTCAGATACGCAGTATTTT. V usage is TRBV19 and J usage is TRBJ2-3, with 8 nucleotides matching TRBD1. From germline, CDR1 is LNHDA and CDR2 SQIVND (reference sequence). The CDR3 is 14 residues long. Germline trimming cut 5 bases from V and 4 bases from J; bases unmatched to any gene: 5.

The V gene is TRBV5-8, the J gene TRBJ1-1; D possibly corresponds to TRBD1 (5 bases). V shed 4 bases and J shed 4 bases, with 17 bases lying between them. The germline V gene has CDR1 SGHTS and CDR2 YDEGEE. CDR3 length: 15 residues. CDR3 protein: CASSPRGIHVTEAFF. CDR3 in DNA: TGTGCCAGCAGCCCTCGGGGGATTCATGTCACTGAAGCTTTCTTT. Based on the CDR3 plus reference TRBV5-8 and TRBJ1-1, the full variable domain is EAGVTQSPTHLIKTRGQQATLRCSPISGHTSVYWYQQALGLGLQFLLWYDEGEERNRGNFPPRFSGRQFPNYSSELNVNALELEDSALYLCASSPRGIHVTEAFFGQGTRLTVV.

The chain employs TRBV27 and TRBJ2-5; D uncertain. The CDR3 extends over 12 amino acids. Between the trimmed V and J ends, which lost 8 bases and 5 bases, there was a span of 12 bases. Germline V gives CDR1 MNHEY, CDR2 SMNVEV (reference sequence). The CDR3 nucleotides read TGTGCCAGCCCTTGCAGAGCGGAGACCCAGTACTTC. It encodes CASPCRAETQYF.

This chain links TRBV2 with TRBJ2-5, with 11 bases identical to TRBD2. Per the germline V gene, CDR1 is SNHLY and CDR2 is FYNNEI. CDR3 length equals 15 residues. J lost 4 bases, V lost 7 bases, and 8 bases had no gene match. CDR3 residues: CASTPGLAGGETQYF. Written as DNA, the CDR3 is TGTGCCAGCACCCCCGGTCTAGCGGGAGGAGAGACCCAGTACTTC.